The clone carrying this T cell receptor beta chain was counted once. Its antigen is not identified. The CDR3 sequence is 14 residues long. The ends were cut back, 1 base at V and 4 bases at J, with 11 bases in the middle. The germline V gene has CDR1 SGHDN and CDR2 FVKESK. The data originate from a study of cytomegalovirus exposure and HLA in healthy donors. The study's findings and limits: The study listed approximately 170 cytomegalovirus-associated TCR beta chains. CMV antigen specificity was confirmed in vitro for a few CMV-associated chains. The classifier was said to identify cytomegalovirus status with high specificity and sensitivity. Looking again later, the authors saw that most CMV-associated TCR beta chains seemed HLA-restricted.

The PCR contained 60 Vbeta and 13 Jbeta primers. Sequencing was performed with immunoSEQ multiplex PCR; in TCRdb, only in-frame clones are kept and a portion is missing. Altogether around 190,000 clones are present, almost 85% being singletons, with the ten largest covering approximately 2.1%. The chain has TRBV14 and TRBJ2-7, with D perhaps TRBD1 (7 bases). This sequence originates from a woman aged 45-60 years in good health and CMV-seronegative. Specimen: PBMCs. The CDR3 region is CASSQGQGGYEQYF. CDR3 DNA sequence: TGTGCCAGCAGCCAAGGGCAGGGGGGTTACGAGCAGTACTTC.